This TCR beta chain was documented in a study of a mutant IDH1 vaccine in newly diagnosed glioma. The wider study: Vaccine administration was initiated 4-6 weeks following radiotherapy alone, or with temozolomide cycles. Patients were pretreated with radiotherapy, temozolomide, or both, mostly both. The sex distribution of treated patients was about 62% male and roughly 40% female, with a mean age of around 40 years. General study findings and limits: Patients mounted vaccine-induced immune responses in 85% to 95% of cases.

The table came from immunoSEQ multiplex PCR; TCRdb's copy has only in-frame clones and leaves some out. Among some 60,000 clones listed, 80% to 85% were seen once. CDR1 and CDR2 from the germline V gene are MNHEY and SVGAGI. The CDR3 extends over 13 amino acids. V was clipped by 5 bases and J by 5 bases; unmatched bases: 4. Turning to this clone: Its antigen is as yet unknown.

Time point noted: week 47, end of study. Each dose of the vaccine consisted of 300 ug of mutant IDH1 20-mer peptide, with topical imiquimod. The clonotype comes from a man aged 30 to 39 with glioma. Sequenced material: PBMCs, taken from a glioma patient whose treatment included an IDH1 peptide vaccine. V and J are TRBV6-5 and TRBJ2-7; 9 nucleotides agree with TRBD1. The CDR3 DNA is TGTGCCAGCAGTCGCGACAGGGGGAACGAGCAGTACTTC. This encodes CASSRDRGNEQYF.